This TCR beta chain was recorded in a study of blood T cell repertoires in COVID-19 (dated by TCRdb to about 2020). The study in broad terms: Samples from collaborators originated in the United States, Italy and Spain and spanned both the acute and convalescent phases of COVID-19. The prospective study material was composed of cDNA or gDNA derived from T cells, B-cell-depleted T cells, or PBMCs. Subjects who had been exposed to COVID-19, were actively infected with it, or had recovered from it provided the deeply sampled blood TCRbeta repertoires that made up the dataset. The repertoires were released in a freely available public database intended as a resource for research on the immune response to SARS-CoV-2. The samples were drawn from the first 160 participants of the ongoing ImmuneRACE study and from about 1,200 subjects provided by 6 global collaborators. Nearly every sample came with metadata listing a de-identified subject ID, COVID-19 status, age in years and sex. Where available, HLA class I and class II types were taken from metadata supplied by the sample provider and were not determined by assay-based typing. The study at large found these results: The quantity of clinical and demographic metadata differed by source and by participant and was supplied without curation.

Enrolling through a virtual design, the prospective study's participants ranged in age from roughly 18 to 95 years and lived across 20 to 30 United States geographic areas. In the prospective study, participants were assigned to cohorts based on the clinical history participants reported in a screening survey and a study questionnaire. A participant counted as exposed if, within 2 weeks of entering the study, that participant had been in contact with someone who had a PCR-confirmed or clinician-diagnosed COVID-19 case. Each participant in the prospective study had whole blood, serum and a nasopharyngeal or oropharyngeal swab collected by mobile phlebotomists. Prospective study participants could optionally give additional blood draws and questionnaires over an approximately two-month period. Prospective study blood samples were shipped either frozen or at room temperature before DNA extraction.

In the case of this clone: Its target antigen remains unknown. No base quality values were provided; no much bigger clone lies one nucleotide off.

The CDR3 spans 14 residues, from the cysteine through the phenylalanine. Only the CDR3 portion is preserved as DNA: 42 bases, with reading frame beginning at the first base. The germline V gene supplies CDR1 MNHEY and CDR2 SVGAGI. V is cut by 5 bases and J by 9 bases, and the space between the germline ends is 17 bases. TCRbeta CDR3 regions were amplified from genomic DNA by means of the immunoSEQ Assay, a bias-controlled multiplex PCR. The source study handled its data this way. Nucleated cell counts per sample were estimated from amplification of reference gene primers within the assay. Sequence reads were collapsed and filtered to measure the absolute abundance of every unique TCRbeta CDR3 rearrangement. For each sample, productive Simpson clonality was calculated by taking the square root of Simpson's diversity index across productive rearrangements. The table was pulled from immuneACCESS by TCRdb, which kept in-frame rearrangements only. Such tables lose some clones; where checked, under half of the loss comes from unresolved V genes, and the rest has no known cause. The V and J calls and clone size are taken from that table; D and trimming were inferred from the DNA. The sample records about 350,000 clones, roughly 90% of which are singletons. The biggest ten clones account for just over 1% of the sample.

The chain is made from TRBV6-5 and TRBJ1-5, with TRBD1 as a weak D call on 6 bases. The sample consisted of PBMCs or T cells enriched from blood (not recorded which). This sequence was found in a woman aged 30 to 39 who had been exposed to COVID-19. At the DNA level, the sequence is TGTGCCAGCAGTACTCAGGGGCCTCCGGTGCCCCAGCATTTT. This gives the protein CASSTQGPPVPQHF.